These 9 T cell receptor beta chains were all obtained from the same sample, sequenced in a study of OX40 agonist ivuxolimab in advanced cancers. This table comes from immunoSEQ multiplex PCR, and its TCRdb copy is limited to in-frame clones, with some not included. There are approximately 94,000 clones in the sample; about 91% occur only once, and about 0.17% lies in the top ten. The sequencing here drew on CD4+ or CD8+ T cells sorted from blood, taken in a trial of the OX40 agonist ivuxolimab. All receptors derive from an adult with an advanced solid tumor such as melanoma, head and neck, liver or kidney cancer.

This chain joins TRBV2 and TRBJ1-2, with 9 bases aligning to TRBD1. V shed 7 bases, J shed 6 bases, and the junction held 6 bases outside the gene matches. Germline V gene data show CDR1 as SNHLY and CDR2 as FYNNEI. The CDR3 has 13 residues. The CDR3 bases are TGTGCCAGCAAATTGGGACAGGGAGATGGCTACACCTTC. Translation gives CASKLGQGDGYTF.

The chain uses TRBV11-2 and TRBJ2-1; the D is unclear. The germline V gene encodes CDR1 SGHAT and CDR2 FQNNGV. Trimming left V 8 bases short and J 6 bases short, with 8 bases between. The CDR3 sequence is 11 residues long. For the CDR3, the DNA is TGTGCCAGCCTGGTTCTCAATGAGCAGTTCTTC. Protein product: CASLVLNEQFF.

CDR3 amino acids: CASMRPGPSNQPQHF. DNA of the CDR3: TGTGCCAGTATGAGGCCGGGCCCAAGCAATCAGCCCCAGCATTTT. The chain has TRBV19 and TRBJ1-5; D gene ambiguous. The V end was cut by 7 bases, the J end by 1 base, with 14 bases between. This CDR3 contains 15 residues. Germline V lookup: CDR1 LNHDA, CDR2 SQIVND (reference sequence).

The rearrangement joins TRBV4-2 to TRBJ2-5; D might be TRBD1 (6 bases). Germline values: CDR1 LGHNA, CDR2 YNFKEQ. Trimming took off 1 base at V and 4 bases at J, with 16 bases between the two ends. The CDR3 runs 16 residues. The CDR3 coding sequence is TGTGCCAGCAGCCAAGCTCAGGGGAGAACGGGAGAGACCCAGTACTTC. Its protein is CASSQAQGRTGETQYF.

Details on this clone: One end of the junction varies from germline; a read error may be responsible. This sequence joins TRBV10-3 and TRBJ2-1; 9 bases are shared with TRBD1. Germline values: CDR1 ENHRY, CDR2 SYGVKD. The CDR3 has 16 residues. The CDR3 sequence is CATSALPGTGNNEQFF. The DNA for the CDR3 is TGTGCCACCAGTGCACTTCCCGGGACAGGGAACAATGAGCAGTTCTTC.

This clone was found once. This sequence joins TRBV5-1 and TRBJ2-2; 10 nucleotides agree with TRBD2. Germline V CDR1 and CDR2: SGHRS, YFSETQ. The CDR3 covers 16 residues. V lost 6 bases, J lost 7 bases, and 12 bases stayed unmatched. The chain's CDR3 is CASTWTSGLSGGELFF. The CDR3 DNA sequence: TGCGCCAGCACCTGGACTAGCGGTCTCAGTGGCGGGGAGCTGTTTTTT.

The rearrangement links TRBV28 to TRBJ2-7, with unresolved D. CDR3 size: 13 residues. Trimming cost V 7 bases and J 6 bases, with 16 bases left between them. Germline V gene data show CDR1 as MDHEN and CDR2 as SYDVKM. The chain's CDR3 is CASTEARRAEQYF. Written as DNA, the CDR3 is TGTGCCAGCACCGAAGCCCGTAGAGCCGAGCAGTACTTC.

The chain recombines TRBV19 with TRBJ1-5; a possible D gene is TRBD1 (6 bases). The CDR3 contains 14 residues. Trimming cost V 4 bases and J 4 bases, with 11 bases left between them. CDR1 and CDR2 from the germline V gene are LNHDA and SQIVND (reference sequence). The CDR3 DNA reads as TGTGCCAGTAGTAGGGGGCTCGGGAATCAGCCCCAGCATTTT. It encodes CASSRGLGNQPQHF.

This clone is a singleton in its sample. The rearrangement links TRBV23-1 to TRBJ2-2, with D hard to call. TRBV23-1 is an ORF, with its function uncertain. V lost 0 bases, J lost 2 bases, and 1 base lay in between. This CDR3 comprises 13 residues. The CDR3 loop is CASSQSNTGELFF. CDR3 sequence (DNA): TGCGCCAGCAGTCAATCCAACACCGGGGAGCTGTTTTTT.